This entry concerns a single T cell receptor (beta chain). This clonotype has a handful of counts. The antigen it binds to is not known. Within one base of it there is no much larger clone, and no base qualities were kept. This sample was included in a study of patients and donors after allogeneic stem cell transplantation (dated by TCRdb to 2020 to 2022). Libraries were constructed by RT-PCR. Sequencing was performed on a NextSeq 550. TCRdb took the public reads, trimmed them with fastp at Q25, ran MiXCR for clone calling and kept in-frame beta chains. Rows are unified per CDR3 protein, each entry keeping the most common DNA and genes. The sample table lists about 960,000 distinct CDR3 sequences, under 20% of them with a count of one. In total, the top ten clones hold roughly 6.4% of the sample. The junction shows trimming of 3 bases on V and 6 bases on J, and the gene matches do not reach 7 bases of it. According to the germline V gene (reference sequence), CDR1 reads SEHNR and CDR2 reads FQNEAQ. From the cysteine through the phenylalanine, the CDR3 covers 14 amino acids. The sequence is cut down to CDR3 DNA, 42 bases in frame from base 1.

Sequenced: blood, either unsorted or a sorted T cell fraction (not recorded which). In this chain, TRBV7-9 is recombined with TRBJ1-2, with TRBD1 matching 7 junction bases. The source of this sequence is a human donor who was either an allogeneic HSCT recipient or a stem cell or donor lymphocyte infusion donor (not recorded which). It is not recorded whose cells these are; they may come from a transplant donor. The sequenced DNA is TGTGCCAGCAGCTTCGACAGGGAAGGGGATGGCTACACCTTC. It specifies CASSFDREGDGYTF.